These T cell receptor beta chains were read from a single sample in a study of T-cell memory formation after mild COVID-19. TCRdb recomputed calls from the 5' RACE reads with MiXCR, one row per CDR3 protein. The sample has about 560,000 distinct CDR3 sequences, about a fifth seen once. The sequenced material came from PBMCs or a T cell subset sorted from them (not recorded which). The receptors shown here come from an adult woman who had mild COVID-19 (a few samples of this study predate the infection). Cell type and time point are not known. The CDR3 runs from the conserved cysteine through the conserved F or W. A D gene is named only where the DNA matches it firmly. Some rows have no size entry. The others give once, few or many, or a class for an expanded clone.

clone size: few
J gene: TRBJ1-1
D gene: NA
V gene: TRBV7-2
CDR3 protein: CASSLETRTEAFF

clone size: NA
J gene: TRBJ2-1
D gene: TRBD2
V gene: TRBV4-1
CDR3 protein: CASSHRLAGEYNEQFF

clone size: NA
J gene: TRBJ1-6
D gene: TRBD1
V gene: TRBV3-1
CDR3 protein: CASSQAGQGANSPLHF

clone size: NA
J gene: TRBJ1-5
D gene: NA
V gene: TRBV6-6
CDR3 protein: CASSVYRDQPQHF

clone size: few
J gene: TRBJ1-1
D gene: NA
V gene: TRBV5-1
CDR3 protein: CASSLVGFTEAFF

clone size: few
J gene: TRBJ2-5
D gene: TRBD2
V gene: TRBV2
CDR3 protein: CASSQAGGPQLETQYF

clone size: NA
J gene: TRBJ1-5
D gene: NA
V gene: TRBV4-1
CDR3 protein: CASSQTHRRGGNQPQHF

clone size: NA
J gene: TRBJ2-3
D gene: TRBD2
V gene: TRBV20-1
CDR3 protein: CSARLAGGPSTDTQYF

clone size: few
J gene: TRBJ2-7
D gene: NA
V gene: TRBV5-4
CDR3 protein: CASSLSGEGWGYEQYF

clone size: few
J gene: TRBJ2-2
D gene: TRBD2
V gene: TRBV20-1
CDR3 protein: CSARGTSNAGELFF

clone size: few
J gene: TRBJ2-3
D gene: TRBD2
V gene: TRBV12-3/TRBV12-4
CDR3 protein: CASRAGVSTDTQYF

clone size: NA
J gene: TRBJ2-1
D gene: TRBD2
V gene: TRBV29-1
CDR3 protein: CSVDRIAGGYNEQFF

clone size: NA
J gene: TRBJ1-6
D gene: NA
V gene: TRBV7-9
CDR3 protein: CASSLQGKPLHF

clone size: few
J gene: TRBJ2-3
D gene: NA
V gene: TRBV24-1
CDR3 protein: CATSEWRGSTDTQYF

clone size: NA
J gene: TRBJ1-1
D gene: NA
V gene: TRBV18
CDR3 protein: CASSPQGGQGTEAFF

clone size: NA
J gene: TRBJ2-1
D gene: NA
V gene: TRBV5-1
CDR3 protein: CASRPGPDWTNEQFF

clone size: few
J gene: TRBJ2-3
D gene: TRBD1
V gene: TRBV3-1
CDR3 protein: CASQPGQGLDTQYF

clone size: NA
J gene: TRBJ1-6
D gene: NA
V gene: TRBV19
CDR3 protein: CASSIGGSPLHF

clone size: NA
J gene: TRBJ2-2
D gene: TRBD2
V gene: TRBV25-1
CDR3 protein: CASSFSGGAPGELFF

clone size: NA
J gene: TRBJ2-5
D gene: NA
V gene: TRBV15
CDR3 protein: CATSRDRGGETQYF

clone size: NA
J gene: TRBJ2-3
D gene: TRBD2
V gene: TRBV6-5
CDR3 protein: CASSYSTSGDATDTQYF

clone size: NA
J gene: TRBJ2-7
D gene: NA
V gene: TRBV12-3/TRBV12-4
CDR3 protein: CASKGDPYEQYF

clone size: NA
J gene: TRBJ2-7
D gene: NA
V gene: TRBV30
CDR3 protein: CAWSSYRGGREQYF

clone size: NA
J gene: TRBJ2-3
D gene: NA
V gene: TRBV7-9
CDR3 protein: CASNREGDTQYF

clone size: NA
J gene: TRBJ2-1
D gene: NA
V gene: TRBV4-1
CDR3 protein: CASSLSSDSAPYNEQFF

clone size: NA
J gene: TRBJ1-5
D gene: TRBD1
V gene: TRBV2
CDR3 protein: CASSETGTRNQPQHF

clone size: NA
J gene: TRBJ1-1
D gene: NA
V gene: TRBV7-2
CDR3 protein: CASSTDANTEAFF

clone size: NA
J gene: TRBJ2-1
D gene: NA
V gene: TRBV29-1
CDR3 protein: CSVEDRYSSSVQNEQFF

clone size: few
J gene: TRBJ2-1
D gene: NA
V gene: TRBV20-1
CDR3 protein: CSSKLWSSYNEQFF

clone size: few
J gene: TRBJ2-7
D gene: TRBD2
V gene: TRBV5-5
CDR3 protein: CASSAVGLARHEQYF

clone size: few
J gene: TRBJ2-1
D gene: TRBD2
V gene: TRBV5-1
CDR3 protein: CASSLRPSGEYTDEQFF

clone size: few
J gene: TRBJ1-3
D gene: TRBD1
V gene: TRBV12-3/TRBV12-4
CDR3 protein: CASSMTGEGPGNTIYF

clone size: NA
J gene: TRBJ2-2
D gene: TRBD1
V gene: TRBV20-1
CDR3 protein: CSAPAGGNTGELFF

clone size: NA
J gene: TRBJ1-4
D gene: NA
V gene: TRBV4-1
CDR3 protein: CASSQGYRQREKLFF

clone size: few
J gene: TRBJ2-3
D gene: TRBD2
V gene: TRBV5-1
CDR3 protein: CASSGSPPGTSGSDTQYF

clone size: few
J gene: TRBJ1-2
D gene: NA
V gene: TRBV24-1
CDR3 protein: CATSRGVLYGYTF

clone size: NA
J gene: TRBJ2-1
D gene: TRBD2
V gene: TRBV5-1
CDR3 protein: CASRRGLAGLSSYNEQFF

clone size: NA
J gene: TRBJ1-1
D gene: NA
V gene: TRBV18
CDR3 protein: CASSPTRQKTTSYTEAFF

clone size: few
J gene: TRBJ1-5
D gene: NA
V gene: TRBV7-9
CDR3 protein: CASSSSVRNQPQHF

clone size: many
J gene: TRBJ2-1
D gene: TRBD2
V gene: TRBV12-3/TRBV12-4
CDR3 protein: CASSPKGTSGNNFNEQFF

clone size: many
J gene: TRBJ1-1
D gene: NA
V gene: TRBV4-1
CDR3 protein: CASSQGRTDTTEAFF